The entry that follows covers one T cell receptor beta chain sequence. The data are from a study of blood T cell repertoires in COVID-19. Study information: The samples span acute and convalescent COVID-19 from the United States, Italy and Spain. From T cells, B-cell-depleted T cells, or PBMCs came the material, which was cDNA or gDNA.

The data were produced by immunoSEQ multiplex PCR, yet TCRdb's version contains in-frame clones alone and is incomplete. The sample lists 300,000 to 350,000 clones; 85% to 90% were seen once. V shed 6 bases and J 8 bases; nucleotides not matched to a gene: 4. The CDR3 is made up of 14 amino acids. In germline, CDR1 is MNHEY, CDR2 SMNVEV (reference sequence). The sequence derives from a woman aged 25 to 39 with COVID-19, enrolled during active disease. The chain employs TRBV27 and TRBJ1-6; TRBD1 agrees at 10 bases. The specimen was peripheral blood. The CDR3 loop reads CASRTGGLHSPLHF. CDR3 coding DNA: TGTGCCAGCAGGACAGGGGGCTTACATTCACCCCTCCACTTT.